These 9 T cell receptor beta chains came from one sample sequenced in a study of blood T cell repertoires in COVID-19 (dated by TCRdb to about 2020). Library preparation used the immunoSEQ multiplex PCR assay. In TCRdb, the immuneACCESS table is reduced to in-frame sequences with V and J assigned. These tables do not hold every clone; where another copy was compared, an unresolved V gene accounts for under half, and the others remain unexplained. Across this sample there are about 260,000 clones, with 70% to 90% seen only once. The top ten constitute 0.85% to 0.95% of the sample. The sequencing input was PBMCs or T cells enriched from blood (not recorded which). The receptors derive from a man aged 45-60 years who had been exposed to COVID-19.

V and J are TRBV9 and TRBJ2-2; 7 bases align to TRBD1. Trimming took 2 bases from V and 5 from J; bases not matched to a gene: 6. Per the germline V gene, CDR1 is SGDLS and CDR2 is YYNGEE. The CDR3 covers 15 residues. The CDR3 region is CASSVVQGSTGELFF. The CDR3 DNA is TGTGCCAGCAGCGTCGTACAGGGGTCGACCGGGGAGCTGTTTTTT.

The V call is TRBV5-1, the J call TRBJ1-1; D may be TRBD1 (6 bases). Germline V CDR1 and CDR2: SGHRS, YFSETQ. V lost 0 bases and J lost 10, with 10 bases in between. The CDR3 runs 12 residues. CDR3 DNA: TGCGCCAGCAGCTTGGCCGGCAGGGGAGCTTTCTTT. This encodes CASSLAGRGAFF.

J is TRBJ1-4 and V is TRBV7-2; TRBD1 matches 8 bases. Germline trimming cut 1 base from V and 15 bases from J; bases unmatched to any gene: 7. CDR3 length: 13 residues. Germline CDR1 and CDR2: SGHTA and FQGNSA. CDR3 sequence: CASSLVTGQGMFF. The CDR3 nucleotides are TGTGCCAGCAGCTTAGTTACTGGACAGGGTATGTTTTTT.

The chain combines TRBV18 with TRBJ1-5; tentative D call: TRBD1 (5 bases). Per the germline V gene, CDR1 is KGHSH and CDR2 is LQKENI. The CDR3 is 13 amino acids. V lost 3 bases to trimming and J lost 6 bases, with 9 bases between them. As DNA, the CDR3 is TGTGCCAGCTCACCGGGGGGTGGTCAGCCCCAGCATTTT. Translating it yields CASSPGGGQPQHF.

The chain links TRBV9 to TRBJ1-1, with 7 positions matching TRBD1. From germline, CDR1 is SGDLS and CDR2 YYNGEE. The V gene end was trimmed by 0 bases and the J gene end by 8 bases; junction bases not matched to a gene: 7. The CDR3 is made up of 14 amino acids. CDR3 bases: TGTGCCAGCAGCGTAGTGAGGGGGCCCGTCGAAGCTTTCTTT. It encodes CASSVVRGPVEAFF.

The chain carries TRBV28 and TRBJ2-7; D is unresolved. Germline loops: CDR1 MDHEN, CDR2 SYDVKM. V lost 4 bases and J lost 3, with 7 bases in between. The CDR3 runs 12 residues. The DNA for the CDR3 is TGTGCCAGCAGTTCGAGATTCTACGAGCAGTACGTC. Translating gives CASSSRFYEQYV.

V gene TRBV7-9 combines with J gene TRBJ2-2, with 16 nucleotides matching TRBD2. The germline CDR1 and CDR2 sequences are SEHNR and FQNEAQ (reference sequence). This CDR3 region has 19 residues. Trimming took 5 bases from V and 4 from J; bases not matched to a gene: 10. The CDR3 sequence is CASSNPPGTSGGGTGELFF. CDR3 DNA sequence: TGTGCCAGCAGCAACCCTCCCGGGACTAGCGGGGGGGGCACCGGGGAGCTGTTTTTT.

The rearrangement uses TRBV29-1 and TRBJ2-3, with TRBD1 matching 9 bases. This CDR3 has 11 residues. Germline CDR1 and CDR2: SQVTM and ANQGSEA. The CDR3 region is CGEGTGTPQYF. The DNA of the CDR3 is TGCGGAGAAGGGACAGGGACTCCGCAGTATTTT.

V gene TRBV23-1 combines with J gene TRBJ2-7; 7 bases are shared with TRBD2. TRBV23-1 is an ORF, with its function uncertain. J lost 3 bases, V lost 10 bases, and 12 bases had no gene match. The CDR3 runs to 14 residues. Here the CDR3 DNA reads TGCGCCACCCAGGGAGGGAGGGATATCTACGAGCAGTACGTC. This translates into CATQGGRDIYEQYV.